This passage covers 11 T cell receptor beta chains from one sample sequenced in a study of identical twins. Via MiXCR, TCRdb re-called the 5' RACE reads, giving one row per CDR3 protein. Of more than 650,000 distinct CDR3 sequences listed, around 5.7% were seen once; the top ten hold around 1.9%. The source material was naive T cells sorted from blood. The source of these receptors is a man aged 18 to 30 in good health.

This clonotype was observed many times. This chain uses TRBV5-5 with TRBJ2-1; the match to TRBD2 covers 11 bases. Germline V gene lookup returns CDR1 SGHKS and CDR2 YYEKEE (reference sequence). The V gene end was trimmed by 2 bases and the J gene end by 1 base; junction bases not matched to a gene: 2. The length of the CDR3 is 16 residues. The CDR3, as DNA: TGTGCCAGCAGCTTTTTAGCGGGAGGGTCCTACAATGAGCAGTTCTTC. This translates into CASSFLAGGSYNEQFF.

This clonotype was counted ten times or more. V gene TRBV12-3 or TRBV12-4 combines with J gene TRBJ1-1; unclear D gene. Between the trimmed V and J ends, which lost 3 bases and 0 bases, there was a span of 8 bases. CDR3 size: 14 residues. The CDR3 coding sequence is TGTGCCAGCAGTTTCGGCAACTTGAACACTGAAGCTTTCTTT. It codes for CASSFGNLNTEAFF.

This clonotype was detected only a few times. The V and J genes are TRBV12-3 or TRBV12-4 and TRBJ2-1; the D call may be TRBD1 or TRBD2 (5 bases each). The CDR3 runs to 15 residues. Trimming took 1 base from V and 7 from J, leaving 14 bases between them. The CDR3 DNA is TGTGCCAGCAGTTTAGTTGGGGGACCGGGAAATGAGCAGTTCTTC. It codes for CASSLVGGPGNEQFF.

This clonotype turned up a few times. The rearrangement uses TRBV7-8 and TRBJ2-1; possibly TRBD2 for D (7 bases). Germline V gene lookup returns CDR1 SGHVS and CDR2 FQNEAQ. Trimming removed 1 base from V and 9 bases from J, with 10 bases in between. CDR3 length: 13 residues. This CDR3 is CASSLDREGEQFF. In DNA, the CDR3 is TGTGCCAGCAGCTTAGACAGGGAGGGTGAGCAGTTCTTC. The full variable domain, in which reference TRBV7-8 and TRBJ2-1 provide the parts outside the CDR3, is GAGVSQSPRYKVAKRGQDVALRCDPISGHVSLFWYQQALGQGPEFLTYFQNEAQLDKSGLPSDRFFAERPEGSVSTLKIQRTQQEDSAVYLCASSLDREGEQFFGPGTRLTVL.

This clonotype was observed many times. The rearrangement uses TRBV28 and TRBJ2-7; D may be TRBD1 (6 bases). This CDR3 has 14 amino acids. The V end lost 7 bases, the J end lost 0 bases, and 13 bases lay between the germline ends. Germline V gives CDR1 MDHEN, CDR2 SYDVKM. CDR3 residues: CASIPGHLSYEQYF. CDR3 nucleotides: TGTGCCAGCATTCCGGGACACCTCTCCTACGAGCAGTACTTC.

The chain uses TRBV18 and TRBJ2-5; TRBD2 agrees at 9 bases. The germline gives CDR1 KGHSH, CDR2 LQKENI. Trimming took 1 base from V and 5 from J; bases not matched to a gene: 14. The CDR3 is 18 amino acids. The CDR3 DNA follows: TGTGCCAGCTCACCACTTGGGACCGGGACTAGCTCACGGGAGACCCAGTACTTC. Its protein product is CASSPLGTGTSSRETQYF.

There are many counts of this clonotype. This rearrangement joins TRBV15 to TRBJ2-7; tentatively, D is TRBD2 (6 bases). Germline V gene data show CDR1 as LNHNV and CDR2 as YYDKDF (reference sequence). The CDR3 contains 15 residues. V was cut by 0 bases and J by 0 bases, with 9 bases left in between. The CDR3 is CATSRDAGSSYEQYF. The CDR3 nucleotides are TGTGCCACCAGCAGAGATGCGGGGAGCTCCTACGAGCAGTACTTC.

The chain employs TRBV5-1 and TRBJ2-5; the D gene is possibly TRBD1 (5 bases). The CDR3 is 15 amino acids. The ends were cut back, 0 bases at V and 0 bases at J, with 9 bases in the middle. CDR1 SGHRS and CDR2 YFSETQ come from the germline V gene. The CDR3 here is CASSLEGQHQETQYF. CDR3 coding DNA: TGCGCCAGCAGCTTGGAGGGGCAGCACCAAGAGACCCAGTACTTC.

The table lists this clonotype with a few counts. The chain uses TRBV11-1 and TRBJ2-4; D might be TRBD1 or TRBD2, each matching 5 bases. There are 19 residues in the CDR3. V lost 3 bases and J lost 0, with 21 bases in between. Germline V gives CDR1 SGHAT, CDR2 FQDESV (reference sequence). This CDR3 is CASSFRMGRSEIAKNIQYF. The CDR3 nucleotides read TGTGCCAGCAGCTTTAGGATGGGACGCTCTGAAATAGCCAAAAACATTCAGTACTTC.

In this sample, this clonotype turned up a few times. V gene TRBV6-5 combines with J gene TRBJ2-1; 9 nucleotides align to TRBD2. The V and J ends lost 2 bases and 8 bases, in that order; junction bases with no gene match: 4. Germline V gene lookup returns CDR1 MNHEY and CDR2 SVGAGI. The CDR3 runs 14 residues. CDR3 loop: CASSYRASGDEQFF. As DNA, the CDR3 is TGTGCCAGCAGTTACCGAGCTAGCGGGGATGAGCAGTTCTTC.

As regards this clonotype: A read error may be the cause here, since a much bigger clone is one base away. The chain links TRBV12-3 or TRBV12-4 to TRBJ1-3; maybe TRBD1 (6 bases). V shed 7 bases and J shed 3 bases, with 16 bases lying between them. This CDR3 has 15 residues. The CDR3 DNA follows: TGTGCCAGCATGGGGGGGGCGAAACGTGGAAACACCATATATTTT. This codes for CASMGGAKRGNTIYF.